A single sample is the source of the 22 T cell receptor beta chains below, sequenced in a study of T cells in Graves' hyperthyroidism and ophthalmopathy (dated by TCRdb to between 2018 and 2021). The protocol used for the library was multiplex PCR. Sequencing took place on an Illumina HiSeq 2000. Amplification of TCR beta CDR3 regions was carried out from RNA transcripts. For the first round of RT-PCR on the TCR CDR3, the HTBI primer set was used together with the Qiagen OneStep RT-PCR kit. Clones were called with MiXCR by TCRdb after fastp trimmed the public reads at Q25, and only in-frame beta chains were retained. All rows with the same CDR3 protein become a single entry with the most common DNA and genes. In this sample the table shows some 250,000 distinct CDR3 sequences, less than 15% of which occur a single time. The ten largest clonotypes hold 13% of the sample. Sequenced: blood. These receptors came from a woman in her thirties or forties with Graves' hyperthyroidism that later progressed to Graves' ophthalmopathy.

Details on this clonotype: One end of the junction fails to match germline, which may point to a read error. The chain employs TRBV5-5 and TRBJ2-7; D ambiguous. The germline CDR1 and CDR2 sequences are SGHKS and YYEKEE (reference sequence). The CDR3 length is 13 residues. The CDR3 loop is CASSPPSSCEQYF. The CDR3 DNA reads as TGTGCCAGCAGCCCCCCAAGCTCCTGCGAGCAGTACTTC.

This clonotype was seen many times. The chain joins TRBV27 to TRBJ2-7; D perhaps matches TRBD1 (6 bases). V lost 3 bases and J 4 bases, leaving 13 bases between the germline ends. CDR3 length equals 14 residues. Germline CDR1 MNHEY, CDR2 SMNVEV (reference sequence). Here the CDR3 reads CASSLTGMLYEQYF. For the CDR3, the DNA is TGTGCCAGCAGTTTGACAGGAATGTTATACGAGCAGTACTTC.

This clonotype was picked up many times. V gene TRBV3-1 combines with J gene TRBJ2-3; 15 bases align to TRBD2. J was trimmed by 4 bases and V by 4 bases; bases with no gene match: 18. The V gene's germline CDR1 is LGHDT and CDR2 YNNKEL (reference sequence). The CDR3 has 21 amino acids. The CDR3 DNA reads as TGTGCCAGCAGCCTCCCCCGAGGGGGACTAGCGGGAGGTTGGGGCGCAGATACGCAGTATTTT. Translating gives CASSLPRGGLAGGWGADTQYF.

The rearrangement uses TRBV20-1 and TRBJ2-4; D remains ambiguous. Germline-derived CDR1 and CDR2 are DFQATT and SNEGSKA (reference sequence). The CDR3 extends over 11 amino acids. Trimming took 3 bases from V and 7 from J, leaving 7 bases between them. CDR3 in DNA: TGCAGTGCTAGTTGGGCTAACATTCAGTACTTC. Encoded protein: CSASWANIQYF.

This clonotype has ten or more counts. The genes are TRBV6-1 and TRBJ2-1, with 11 bases identical to TRBD2. The germline V gene encodes CDR1 MNHNS and CDR2 SASEGT. The trim removed 4 bases at V and 4 bases at J, leaving 6 bases unmatched. This CDR3 has 16 residues. The CDR3 DNA reads TGTGCCAGCAGTGGGCTAGCGGGAGGTCCTTACAATGAGCAGTTCTTC. Protein sequence: CASSGLAGGPYNEQFF.

This clonotype occurred many times. The chain recombines TRBV5-1 with TRBJ1-1; D might be TRBD1 (5 bases). CDR3 length: 14 residues. Trimming took off 2 bases at V and 0 bases at J, with 8 bases between the two ends. Germline V CDR1 and CDR2: SGHRS, YFSETQ. The CDR3 DNA reads TGCGCCAGCAGCTTTGGGGGTATGAACACTGAAGCTTTCTTT. Protein product: CASSFGGMNTEAFF.

This clonotype was recorded at least ten times. The V and J genes are TRBV12-3 or TRBV12-4 and TRBJ1-3; no clear D gene. The CDR3 consists of 14 residues. The germline V and J ends were trimmed by 6 bases and 0 bases, with 9 bases remaining between them. Here the CDR3 DNA reads TGTGCCAGCAGGGGCATCGGCTCTGGAAACACCATATATTTT. This encodes CASRGIGSGNTIYF.

In its sample, this clonotype was seen many times. The chain has TRBV11-2 and TRBJ2-5; the D is unclear. The CDR3 loop spans 14 amino acids. The germline V and J ends were trimmed by 4 bases and 4 bases, with 13 bases remaining between them. Germline CDR1 is SGHAT and CDR2 is FQNNGV. The CDR3 reads CASSSNGPRETQYF. In DNA, the CDR3 is TGTGCCAGCAGCTCTAACGGGCCTCGAGAGACCCAGTACTTC.

This clonotype was counted many times. CDR3 residues: CASSDVRRGSNQPQHF. The CDR3 DNA follows: TGTGCCAGCAGTGACGTCCGCAGGGGAAGCAATCAGCCCCAGCATTTT. The V call is TRBV2, the J call TRBJ1-5, with D perhaps TRBD1 (6 bases). The CDR3 totals 16 residues. Germline CDR1 and CDR2: SNHLY and FYNNEI. Trimming removed 3 bases at V and 1 base at J, with 13 bases between. Filled out from reference TRBV2 and TRBJ1-5, the complete variable domain reads EPEVTQTPSHQVTQMGQEVILRCVPISNHLYFYWYRQILGQKVEFLVSFYNNEISEKSEIFDDQFSVERPDGSNFTLKIRSTKLEDSAMYFCASSDVRRGSNQPQHFGDGTRLSIL.

This chain uses TRBV12-3 or TRBV12-4 with TRBJ2-3, with 8 bases lining up with TRBD2. The length of the CDR3 is 17 residues. Losses at the gene ends were 6 bases for V and 5 bases for J; bases not matched to a gene: 16. Here the CDR3 DNA reads TGTGCCAGCAGAGTTTTCGGGGGACTAGTCGACCGAGATACGCAGTATTTT. Encoded protein: CASRVFGGLVDRDTQYF.

In its sample, this clonotype was seen many times. This sequence joins TRBV12-3 or TRBV12-4 and TRBJ1-1; maybe TRBD1 (5 bases). This CDR3 is 13 amino acids long. Trimming cost V 5 bases and J 10 bases, with 17 bases left between them. This chain's CDR3 is CASSTHTGMGAFF. CDR3 nucleotides: TGTGCCAGCAGTACACATACAGGAATGGGAGCTTTCTTT.

The rearrangement uses TRBV29-1 and TRBJ2-1; D possibly corresponds to TRBD1 (5 bases). Trimming cost V 1 base and J 0 bases, with 13 bases left between them. Germline CDR1 and CDR2: SQVTM and ANQGSEA. The CDR3 spans 16 residues. The CDR3 sequence: CSVEVRQFYSYNEQFF. The CDR3 DNA follows: TGCAGCGTTGAAGTGAGACAGTTTTACTCCTACAATGAGCAGTTCTTC.

This clonotype came up many times. The rearrangement joins TRBV24-1 to TRBJ2-3, with D possibly matching TRBD2 (5 bases). Between the trimmed V and J ends, which lost 7 bases and 0 bases, there was a span of 19 bases. This CDR3 contains 17 residues. The germline CDR1 and CDR2 sequences are KGHDR and SFDVKD. DNA for the CDR3: TGTGCCACCAGCCTCAGCGGCACGGGAACTAGCACAGATACGCAGTATTTT. This translates into CATSLSGTGTSTDTQYF.

This sequence joins TRBV4-2 and TRBJ1-1; 9 nucleotides line up with TRBD1. The CDR3 loop spans 22 amino acids. From germline, CDR1 is LGHNA and CDR2 YNFKEQ. Trimming took 4 bases from V and 0 from J; bases not matched to a gene: 24. This CDR3 is CASSPTFSADGTGRFLNTEAFF. In nucleotides, the CDR3 is TGTGCCAGCAGCCCCACATTTTCCGCGGACGGGACAGGGCGGTTCCTGAACACTGAAGCTTTCTTT.

Ten or more counts support this clonotype. The gene calls are TRBV29-1 and TRBJ2-1; TRBD2 aligns across 8 bases. Germline CDR1 SQVTM, CDR2 ANQGSEA. J was trimmed by 0 bases and V by 5 bases; bases with no gene match: 18. This CDR3 is built from 19 residues. CDR3 amino acids: CSVQGGWLAGLSSYNEQFF. The DNA for the CDR3 is TGCAGCGTTCAAGGGGGTTGGCTAGCGGGTTTAAGCTCCTACAATGAGCAGTTCTTC.

This clonotype appeared a few times. This chain connects TRBV4-1 to TRBJ2-3, with D perhaps assigned TRBD1 or TRBD2 (5 bases each). The CDR3 has 15 amino acids. The germline V gene has CDR1 MGHRA and CDR2 YSYEKL. Trimming cost V 3 bases and J 6 bases, with 16 bases left between them. Here the CDR3 reads CASSQLRGIGDTQYF. DNA for the CDR3: TGCGCCAGCAGCCAGCTACGGGGCATCGGGGATACGCAGTATTTT.

This clonotype was seen ten or more times. The rearrangement joins TRBV28 to TRBJ2-2; 8 bases line up with TRBD2. CDR1 and CDR2 from the germline V gene are MDHEN and SYDVKM. The CDR3 contains 16 residues. V dropped 5 bases and J dropped 5; count of bases not matched to a gene: 10. CDR3 residues: CASSVAGSYATGELFF. In DNA form, the CDR3 reads TGTGCCAGCAGTGTAGCGGGATCATACGCTACCGGGGAGCTGTTTTTT.

This clonotype occurred many times. The chain links TRBV10-3 to TRBJ2-7; 9 bases align to TRBD2. From germline, CDR1 is ENHRY and CDR2 SYGVKD. This CDR3 is 17 amino acids long. J gave up 4 bases and V 4 bases, and 14 bases lay outside the gene matches. Here the CDR3 DNA reads TGTGCCATCAGTGGCCGACCTATGGCTAGCGGGAAATACGAGCAGTACTTC. It encodes CAISGRPMASGKYEQYF.

Details on this clonotype: A clone one base away is much larger, so this may be a read error. V is TRBV12-3 or TRBV12-4 and J is TRBJ2-2; a possible D gene is TRBD1 (6 bases). The CDR3 totals 13 residues. Trimming left V 10 bases short and J 1 base short, with 10 bases between. The CDR3 spells CATLRGNTGELFF. The CDR3 nucleotides read TGTGCCACCCTCAGGGGGAACACCGGGGAGCTGTTTTTT.

V and J are TRBV28 and TRBJ1-2; 9 positions agree with TRBD1. This CDR3 has 15 residues. Germline CDR1 MDHEN, CDR2 SYDVKM. Trimming cost V 7 bases and J 4 bases; bases outside gene matches: 10. Here the CDR3 reads CASTQPGQGAYGYTF. Here the CDR3 DNA reads TGTGCCAGCACCCAACCGGGACAGGGAGCCTATGGCTACACCTTC.

Many counts were recorded for this clonotype. The chain links TRBV18 to TRBJ2-1; either TRBD1 or TRBD2 may supply D (5 bases each). V lost 3 bases and J lost 0, with 15 bases in between. The V gene's germline CDR1 is KGHSH and CDR2 LQKENI. The CDR3 consists of 17 residues. The CDR3 loop reads CASSPQYWGTSYNEQFF. CDR3 nucleotides: TGTGCCAGCTCACCGCAGTATTGGGGGACCTCCTACAATGAGCAGTTCTTC.

In this sample, this clonotype turned up many times. This chain links TRBV28 with TRBJ2-7; no firm D call. The CDR3 totals 12 residues. V gave up 3 bases and J gave up 3 bases, with 6 bases separating them. Germline assignment: CDR1 MDHEN and CDR2 SYDVKM. The CDR3: CASSFTHYEQYF. The DNA of the CDR3 is TGTGCCAGCAGTTTTACTCACTACGAGCAGTACTTC.